This TCR beta chain originates from a study of human T cells and chemical hapten exposure. About the research overall: DPC 0.01% went on the upper back by patch test, with reading at 6 days.

TCRdb re-derived calls from the RACE reads in MiXCR, one entry per CDR3 protein. This table has 60,000 to 80,000 distinct CDR3 sequences, about 7% appearing once. The CDR3 covers 15 residues. Germline CDR1 LGHNT, CDR2 FRNRAP. The ends were cut back, 1 base at V and 0 bases at J, with 7 bases in the middle. Noted time point: pre-sensitization, week 0. As to treatment: therapeutic diphenylcyclopropenone sensitization with weekly scalp DPC. Many counts were recorded for this clonotype. Specimen: whole blood, collected in connection with sensitization to the hapten diphenylcyclopropenone (DPC). This chain joins TRBV12-5 and TRBJ1-5; no clear D gene. The clonotype originates from a woman in her 30s with alopecia areata. Some clones in this sample may be carry-over from other donors' samples. CDR3 DNA sequence: TGTGCTAGTGGTTTGGGAAGTTATAGCAATCAGCCCCAGCATTTT. Amino acid sequence: CASGLGSYSNQPQHF.